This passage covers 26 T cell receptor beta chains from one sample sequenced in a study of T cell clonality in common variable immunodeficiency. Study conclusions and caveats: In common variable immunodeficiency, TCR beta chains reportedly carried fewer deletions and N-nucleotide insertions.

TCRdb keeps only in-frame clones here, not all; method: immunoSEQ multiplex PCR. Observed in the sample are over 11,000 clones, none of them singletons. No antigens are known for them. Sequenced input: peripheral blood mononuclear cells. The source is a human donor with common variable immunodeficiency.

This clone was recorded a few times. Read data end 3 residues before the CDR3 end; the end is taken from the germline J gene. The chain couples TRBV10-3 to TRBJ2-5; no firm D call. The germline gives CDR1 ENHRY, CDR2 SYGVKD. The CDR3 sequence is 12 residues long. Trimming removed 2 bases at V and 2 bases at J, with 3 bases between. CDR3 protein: CAISELQETQYF. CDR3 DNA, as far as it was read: TGTGCCATCAGTGAGCTTCAAGAGACC.

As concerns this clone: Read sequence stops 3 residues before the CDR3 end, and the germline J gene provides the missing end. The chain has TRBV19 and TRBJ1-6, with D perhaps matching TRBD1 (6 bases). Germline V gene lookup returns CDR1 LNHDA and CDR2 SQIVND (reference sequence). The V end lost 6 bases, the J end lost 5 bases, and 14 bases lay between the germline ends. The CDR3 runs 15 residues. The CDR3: CASRYDRIDNSPLHF. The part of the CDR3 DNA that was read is TGTGCCAGTAGATATGACAGGATTGATAATTCACCC.

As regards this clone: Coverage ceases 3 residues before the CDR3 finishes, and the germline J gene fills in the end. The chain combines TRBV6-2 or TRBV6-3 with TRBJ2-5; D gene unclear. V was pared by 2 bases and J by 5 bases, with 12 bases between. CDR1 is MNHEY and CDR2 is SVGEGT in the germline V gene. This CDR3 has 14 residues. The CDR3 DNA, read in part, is TGTGCCAGCAGTTACGCAGGCGTAAGGGAGACC. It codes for CASSYAGVRET. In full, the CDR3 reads CASSYAGVRETQYF.

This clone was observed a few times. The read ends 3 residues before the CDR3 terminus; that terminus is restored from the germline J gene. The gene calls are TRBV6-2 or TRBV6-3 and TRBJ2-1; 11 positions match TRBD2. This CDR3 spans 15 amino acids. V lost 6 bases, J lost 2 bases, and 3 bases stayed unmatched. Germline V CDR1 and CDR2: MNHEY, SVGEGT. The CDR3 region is CASRGSGGAYNEQFF. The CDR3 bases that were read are TGTGCCAGCAGGGGTAGCGGGGGGGCCTACAATGAG.

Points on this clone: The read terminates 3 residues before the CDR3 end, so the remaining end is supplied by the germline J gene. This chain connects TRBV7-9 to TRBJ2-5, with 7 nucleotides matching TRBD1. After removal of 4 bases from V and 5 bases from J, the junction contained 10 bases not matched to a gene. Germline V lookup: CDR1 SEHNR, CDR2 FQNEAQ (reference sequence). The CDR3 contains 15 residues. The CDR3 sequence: CASSSAQGMTETQYF. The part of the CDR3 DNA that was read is TGTGCCAGCAGCTCAGCACAGGGGATGACGGAGACC.

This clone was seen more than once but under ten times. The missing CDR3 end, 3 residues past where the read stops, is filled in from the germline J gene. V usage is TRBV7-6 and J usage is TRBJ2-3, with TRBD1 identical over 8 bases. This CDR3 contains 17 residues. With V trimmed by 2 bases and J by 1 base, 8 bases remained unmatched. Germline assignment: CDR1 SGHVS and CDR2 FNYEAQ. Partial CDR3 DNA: TGTGCCAGCAGCTTACGACAACCGGGACAGGGCACAGATACG. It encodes CASSLRQPGQGTDT. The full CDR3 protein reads CASSLRQPGQGTDTQYF.

The CDR3 DNA, read in part, is TGTGCCAGTAGTATATCAGGGGAGAGGACTGAA. It yields the protein CASSISGERTE. The CDR3 as a whole reads CASSISGERTEAFF. The chain combines TRBV19 with TRBJ1-1, with D possibly TRBD1 on 6 matching bases. Coverage ceases 3 residues before the CDR3 finishes, and the germline J gene fills in the end. Germline V gene lookup returns CDR1 LNHDA and CDR2 SQIVND (reference sequence). Trimming stripped 2 bases from V and 5 bases from J, with 12 bases between. The CDR3 length is 14 residues. Filled out from reference TRBV19 and TRBJ1-1, the complete variable domain reads DGGITQSPKYLFRKEGQNVTLSCEQNLNHDAMYWYRQDPGQGLRLIYYSQIVNDFQKGDIAEGYSVSREKKESFPLTVTSAQKNPTAFYLCASSISGERTEAFFGQGTRLTVV.

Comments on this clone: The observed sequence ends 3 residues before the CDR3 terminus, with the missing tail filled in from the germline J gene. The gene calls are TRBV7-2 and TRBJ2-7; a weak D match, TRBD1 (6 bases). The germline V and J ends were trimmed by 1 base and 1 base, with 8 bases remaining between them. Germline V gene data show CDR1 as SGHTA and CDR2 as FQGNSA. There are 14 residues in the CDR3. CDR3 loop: CASSLVGQSYEQYF. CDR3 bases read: TGTGCCAGCAGCTTAGTGGGACAATCCTACGAG.

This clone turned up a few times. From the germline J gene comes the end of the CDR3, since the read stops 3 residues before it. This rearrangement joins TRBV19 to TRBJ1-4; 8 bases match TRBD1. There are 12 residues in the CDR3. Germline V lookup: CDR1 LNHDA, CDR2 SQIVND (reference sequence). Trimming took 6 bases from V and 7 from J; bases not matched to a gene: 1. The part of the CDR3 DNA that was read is TGTGCCAGTAGGACAGGGGTTGAAAAA. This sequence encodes CASRTGVEK. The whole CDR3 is CASRTGVEKLFF.

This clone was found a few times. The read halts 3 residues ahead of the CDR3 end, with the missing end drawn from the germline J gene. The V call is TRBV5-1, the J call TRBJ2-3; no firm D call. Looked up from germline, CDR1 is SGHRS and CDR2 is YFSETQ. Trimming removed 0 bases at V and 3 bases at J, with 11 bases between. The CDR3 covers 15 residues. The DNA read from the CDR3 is TGCGCCAGCAGCTTGGATTCCAGGTCGACAGATACG. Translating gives CASSLDSRSTDT. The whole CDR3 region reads CASSLDSRSTDTQYF.

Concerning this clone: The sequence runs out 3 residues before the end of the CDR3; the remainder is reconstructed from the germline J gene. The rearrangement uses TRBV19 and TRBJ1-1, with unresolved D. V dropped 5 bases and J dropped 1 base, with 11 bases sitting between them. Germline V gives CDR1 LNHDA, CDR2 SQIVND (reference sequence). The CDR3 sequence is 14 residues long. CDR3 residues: CASSPWQANTEAFF. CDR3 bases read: TGTGCCAGTAGTCCCTGGCAGGCGAACACTGAA.

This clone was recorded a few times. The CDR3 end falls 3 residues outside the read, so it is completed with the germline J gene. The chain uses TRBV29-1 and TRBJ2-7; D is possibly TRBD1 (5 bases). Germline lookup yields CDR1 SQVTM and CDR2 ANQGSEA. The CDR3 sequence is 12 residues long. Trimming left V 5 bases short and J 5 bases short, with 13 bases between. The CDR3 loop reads CSVIQGGHEQYF. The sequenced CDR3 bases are TGCAGCGTTATTCAGGGCGGTCACGAG.

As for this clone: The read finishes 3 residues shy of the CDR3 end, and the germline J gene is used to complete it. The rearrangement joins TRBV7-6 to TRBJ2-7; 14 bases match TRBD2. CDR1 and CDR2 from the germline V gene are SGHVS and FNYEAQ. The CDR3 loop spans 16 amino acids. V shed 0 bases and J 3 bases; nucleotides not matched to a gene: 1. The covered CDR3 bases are TGTGCCAGCAGCTTAGCGGGGACTAGCGGGGGCTACGAG. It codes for CASSLAGTSGGYE. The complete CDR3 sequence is CASSLAGTSGGYEQYF. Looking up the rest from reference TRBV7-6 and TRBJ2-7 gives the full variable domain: GAGVSQSPRYKVTKRGQDVALRCDPISGHVSLYWYRQALGQGPEFLTYFNYEAQQDKSGLPNDRFSAERPEGSISTLTIQRTEQRDSAMYRCASSLAGTSGGYEQYFGPGTRLTVT.

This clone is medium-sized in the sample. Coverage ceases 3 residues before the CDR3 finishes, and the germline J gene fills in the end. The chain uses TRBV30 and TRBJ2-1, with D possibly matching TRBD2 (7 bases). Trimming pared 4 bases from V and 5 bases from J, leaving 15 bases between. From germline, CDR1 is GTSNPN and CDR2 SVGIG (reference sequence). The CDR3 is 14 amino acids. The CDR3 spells CAWNVGGAHNEQFF. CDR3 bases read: TGTGCCTGGAATGTGGGGGGGGCCCACAATGAG.

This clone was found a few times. CDR3 DNA (partial): TGTGCCTGGAGTAGGGGACAGGGCCATGGC. It encodes CAWSRGQGHG. The whole CDR3 protein reads CAWSRGQGHGYTF. The chain has TRBV30 and TRBJ1-2; TRBD1 matches 9 bases. The read finishes 3 residues shy of the CDR3 end, and the germline J gene is used to complete it. The CDR3 loop spans 13 amino acids. Germline V gene data show CDR1 as GTSNPN and CDR2 as SVGIG (reference sequence). V was pared by 2 bases and J by 6 bases, with 4 bases of the junction left unmatched.

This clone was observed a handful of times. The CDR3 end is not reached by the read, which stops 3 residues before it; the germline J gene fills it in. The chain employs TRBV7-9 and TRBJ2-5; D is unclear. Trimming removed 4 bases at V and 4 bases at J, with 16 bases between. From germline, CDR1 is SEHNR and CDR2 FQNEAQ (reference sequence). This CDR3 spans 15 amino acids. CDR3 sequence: CASSWALGFGETQYF. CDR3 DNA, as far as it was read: TGTGCCAGCAGCTGGGCGTTGGGTTTCGGAGAGACC. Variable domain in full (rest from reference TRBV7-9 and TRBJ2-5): DTGVSQNPRHKITKRGQNVTFRCDPISEHNRLYWYRQTLGQGPEFLTYFQNEAQLEKSRLLSDRFSAERPKGSFSTLEIQRTEQGDSAMYLCASSWALGFGETQYFGPGTRLLVL.

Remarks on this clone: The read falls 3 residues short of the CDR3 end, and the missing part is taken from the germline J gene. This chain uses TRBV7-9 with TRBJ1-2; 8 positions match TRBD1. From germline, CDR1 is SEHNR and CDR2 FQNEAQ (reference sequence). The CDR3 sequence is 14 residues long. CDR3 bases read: TGTGCCAGCAGCTTAGGGGACAGGACAAAAAGC. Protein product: CASSLGDRTKS. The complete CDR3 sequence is CASSLGDRTKSYTF.

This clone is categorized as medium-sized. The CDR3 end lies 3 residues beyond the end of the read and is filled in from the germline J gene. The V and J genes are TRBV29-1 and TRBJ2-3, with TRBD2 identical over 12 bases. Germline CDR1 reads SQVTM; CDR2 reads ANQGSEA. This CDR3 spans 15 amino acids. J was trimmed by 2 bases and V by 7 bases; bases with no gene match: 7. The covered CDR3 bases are TGCAGCGCTACCAGGACTAGCGGGGACACAGATACG. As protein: CSATRTSGDTDT. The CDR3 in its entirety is CSATRTSGDTDTQYF.

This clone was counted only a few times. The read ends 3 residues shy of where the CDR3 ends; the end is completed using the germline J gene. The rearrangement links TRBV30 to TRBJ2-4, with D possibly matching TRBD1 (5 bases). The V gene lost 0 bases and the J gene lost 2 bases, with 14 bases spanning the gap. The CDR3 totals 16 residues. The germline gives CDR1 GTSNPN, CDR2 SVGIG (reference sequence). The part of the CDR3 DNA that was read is TGTGCCTGGAGTGTAGGGGTGTTACTAACCAAAAACATT. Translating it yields CAWSVGVLLTKNI. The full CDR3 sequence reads CAWSVGVLLTKNIQYF.

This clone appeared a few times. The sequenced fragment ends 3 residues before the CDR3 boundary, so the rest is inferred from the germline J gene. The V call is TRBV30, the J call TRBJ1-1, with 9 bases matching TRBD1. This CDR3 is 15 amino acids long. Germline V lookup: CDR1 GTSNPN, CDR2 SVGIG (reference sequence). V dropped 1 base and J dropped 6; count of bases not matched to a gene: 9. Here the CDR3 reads CAWSGRTGVWPEAFF. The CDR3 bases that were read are TGTGCCTGGAGTGGACGGACAGGGGTATGGCCTGAA.

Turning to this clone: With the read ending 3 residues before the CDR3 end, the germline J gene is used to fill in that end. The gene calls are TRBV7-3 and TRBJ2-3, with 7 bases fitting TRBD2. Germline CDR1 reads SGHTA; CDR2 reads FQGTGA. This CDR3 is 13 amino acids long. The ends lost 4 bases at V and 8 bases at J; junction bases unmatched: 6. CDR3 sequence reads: CASSSPPGGTQYF. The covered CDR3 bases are TGTGCCAGCAGCTCCCCCCCGGGGGGTACG.

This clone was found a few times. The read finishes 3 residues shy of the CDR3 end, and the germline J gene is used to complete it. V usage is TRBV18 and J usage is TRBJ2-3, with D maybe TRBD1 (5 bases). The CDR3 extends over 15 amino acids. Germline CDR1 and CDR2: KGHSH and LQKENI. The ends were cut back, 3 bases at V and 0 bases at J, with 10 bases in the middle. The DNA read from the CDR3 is TGTGCCAGCTCACCCCAGGGAACTAGCACAGATACG. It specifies CASSPQGTSTDT. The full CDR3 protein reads CASSPQGTSTDTQYF.

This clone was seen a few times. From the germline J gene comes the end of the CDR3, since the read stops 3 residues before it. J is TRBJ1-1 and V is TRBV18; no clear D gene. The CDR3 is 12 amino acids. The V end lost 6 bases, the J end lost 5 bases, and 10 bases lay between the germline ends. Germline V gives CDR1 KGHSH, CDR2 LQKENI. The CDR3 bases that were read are TGTGCCAGCTCCCTCGTTCTTACTGAA. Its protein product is CASSLVLTE. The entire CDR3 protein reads CASSLVLTEAFF.

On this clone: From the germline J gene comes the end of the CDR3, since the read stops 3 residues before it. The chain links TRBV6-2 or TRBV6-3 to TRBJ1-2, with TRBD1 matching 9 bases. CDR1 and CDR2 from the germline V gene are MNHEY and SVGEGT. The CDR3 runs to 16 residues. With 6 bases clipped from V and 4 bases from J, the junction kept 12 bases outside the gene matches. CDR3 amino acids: CASRETGTGFLYGYTF. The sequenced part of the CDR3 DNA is TGTGCCAGCAGAGAAACCGGGACAGGGTTTCTCTATGGC.

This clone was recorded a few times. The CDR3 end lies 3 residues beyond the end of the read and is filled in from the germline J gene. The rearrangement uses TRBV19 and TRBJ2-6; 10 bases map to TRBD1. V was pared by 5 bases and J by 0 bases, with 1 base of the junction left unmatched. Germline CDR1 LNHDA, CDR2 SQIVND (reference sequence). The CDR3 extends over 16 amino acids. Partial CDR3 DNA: TGTGCCAGTAGTCGACAGGGGGCCTCTGGGGCCAACGTC. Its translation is CASSRQGASGANV. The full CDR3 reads CASSRQGASGANVLTF.

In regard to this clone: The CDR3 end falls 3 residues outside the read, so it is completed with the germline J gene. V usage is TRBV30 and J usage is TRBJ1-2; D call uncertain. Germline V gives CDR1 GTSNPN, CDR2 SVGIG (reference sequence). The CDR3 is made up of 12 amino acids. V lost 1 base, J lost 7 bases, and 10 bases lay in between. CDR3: CAWSGTYGGYTF. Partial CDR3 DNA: TGTGCCTGGAGTGGAACATATGGTGGC.